The clone carrying this T cell receptor beta chain was found many times. Amplification of TCR beta CDR3 regions used RNA transcripts. Scientists carried out first-round RT-PCR using HTBI primers and then a second-round multiplex PCR. One entry per CDR3 protein results from TCRdb running MiXCR on the multiplex PCR reads. The sample shows a few hundred thousand distinct CDR3 sequences, roughly 16% of them seen only once. Out of 9.5 to 10 ml of fresh peripheral blood, PBMCs were obtained. This CDR3 comprises 12 residues. V lost 4 bases, J lost 4 bases, and 6 bases lay in between. CDR1 and CDR2 from the germline V gene are SGDLS and YYNGEE. The data originate from a study of Graves' ophthalmopathy and Graves' hyperthyroidism.

This receptor was identified in an adult man with Graves' ophthalmopathy. Material: peripheral blood. V is TRBV9 and J is TRBJ1-3, with no clear D. The CDR3 DNA sequence: TGTGCCAGCAGCACCTCGGGAAACACCATATATTTT. Translating it yields CASSTSGNTIYF. The full variable domain, rest sourced from reference TRBV9 and TRBJ1-3, is DSGVTQTPKHLITATGQRVTLRCSPRSGDLSVYWYQQSLDQGLQFLIQYYNGEERAKGNILERFSAQQFPDLHSELNLSSLELGDSALYFCASSTSGNTIYFGEGSWLTVV.